The following is a T cell receptor beta chain sequence with its context. The data were obtained in a study of technical replicates of blood from several donors. V lost 0 bases to trimming and J lost 8 bases, with 10 bases between them. The germline CDR1 and CDR2 sequences are LGHNA and YSLEER. CDR3 length: 13 residues. Sequencing used immunoSEQ multiplex PCR; TCRdb keeps in-frame clones, though not all of them. This sample yields around 67,000 clones, of which around 87% are seen a single time; roughly 4.6% belongs to the top ten. The clonotype originates from a human donor in good health. Some clones in this sample may be carry-over from other donors' samples. The chain combines TRBV4-3 with TRBJ1-1; D may be TRBD1 (6 bases). The source material was PBMCs. The CDR3 DNA reads as TGCGCCAGCAGCCAAGATCTAGGGACAGAAGCTTTCTTT. Translation gives CASSQDLGTEAFF.